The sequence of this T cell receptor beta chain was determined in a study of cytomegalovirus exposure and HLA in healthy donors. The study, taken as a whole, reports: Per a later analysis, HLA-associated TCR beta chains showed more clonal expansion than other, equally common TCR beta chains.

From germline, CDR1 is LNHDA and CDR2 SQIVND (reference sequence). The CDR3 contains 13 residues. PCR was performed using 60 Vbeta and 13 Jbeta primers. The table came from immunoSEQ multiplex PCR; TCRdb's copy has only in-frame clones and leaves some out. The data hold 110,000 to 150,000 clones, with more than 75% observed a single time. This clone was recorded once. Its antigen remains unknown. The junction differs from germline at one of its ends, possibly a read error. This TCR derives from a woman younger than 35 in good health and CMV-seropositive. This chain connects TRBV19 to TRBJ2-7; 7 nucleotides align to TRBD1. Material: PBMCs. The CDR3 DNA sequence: TGTGCCAGTAGTTTAGACAGGGTCGACGAGCAGTACTTC. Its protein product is CASSLDRVDEQYF.